This T cell receptor beta chain was found in a study of tumor-infiltrating lymphocytes in primary liver carcinoma. Study at large: All patients, whether men or women, fell within 30 to 69 years of age.

General study findings and limits: Tumor-blood pairs (like tumor-adjacent pairs) overlapped less than tumor region pairs did. Relative to blood, tumors carried a significantly larger fraction of the repertoire in their top 250 clones (p = 0.039).

The CDR3 spans 16 residues. With 3 bases clipped from V and 5 bases from J, the junction kept 6 bases outside the gene matches. The germline V gene encodes CDR1 ENHRY and CDR2 SYGVKD. Using a constant-region primer together with ProtoScript II reverse transcriptase, TCR beta cDNA was made from about 490 ng of total RNA. Libraries for TCR beta were built through three nested multiplex PCR rounds, which together made up a slightly modified ARM-PCR procedure. Both of the initial two PCR rounds ran for about 11 cycles and employed TRBV1-TRBV30 forward primers alongside a C-beta reverse primer. TCRdb redid the calling of the multiplex PCR reads with MiXCR, one entry per CDR3 protein. The sample records 300,000 to 350,000 distinct CDR3 sequences, less than 65% being singletons. The blood RNA (from unsorted whole blood) was obtained, and germline DNA was also extracted. Sampling before surgery obtained about 4 milliliters of peripheral blood.

There are many counts of this clonotype. Antigen specificity is unknown. The V gene is TRBV10-3, the J gene TRBJ2-1, with 11 bases aligning to TRBD2. The sequenced material came from peripheral blood. The clonotype comes from a man aged 40-55 years with primary liver carcinoma and hepatitis B virus infection. The CDR3 here is CAISDPRLAGNNEQFF. CDR3 coding DNA: TGTGCCATCAGTGACCCTAGACTAGCGGGAAACAATGAGCAGTTCTTC.